This is a list of T cell receptor beta chains from one sample in a study of T-cell reconstitution after alpha-beta-depleted transplantation in children. TCRdb called the PCR reads again in MiXCR, with one record for every CDR3 protein. The table records roughly 20,000 distinct CDR3 sequences, approximately 12% of them present only once. This material consisted of PBMCs, mostly from graft donor cells, taken 60 days after TCRalphabeta/CD19-depleted stem cell transplant. The receptors come from a female patient aged 2-15 years who had a stem cell transplant for congenital amegakaryocytic thrombocytopenia, so the T cells may come from the graft donor. CDR3s include the opening cysteine and the closing phenylalanine or tryptophan. Fields, in order: V gene, CDR3 protein.

>TRBV5-6
CASQLLWATGELFF
>TRBV28
CASSLGASGRDEQFF
>TRBV2
CASSVTRANTDTQYF
>TRBV2
CASSDIGGRETSTDTQYF
>TRBV20-1
CSAVGSNEQFF
>TRBV5-1
CASSLVQGQETQYF
>TRBV12-3/TRBV12-4
CASSLGNEQYF
>TRBV29-1
CSVEIRRESGETQYF
>TRBV5-4
CASSLWRAQSSLAKNIQYF
>TRBV5-5
CASGRGTRLSYEQYF
>TRBV20-1
CSARDGRDQNYEQYF
>TRBV3-1
CASSRQGAEAFF
>TRBV5-5
CASSFLRDSYNSPLHF
>TRBV20-1
CSATKQGAMGYTF
>TRBV2
CASMRGRPNNEQFF
>TRBV11-2
CATTVWAPRNTIYF